A selection of T cell receptor beta chains follows, all from one sample in a study of identical twins. TCRdb recomputed calls from the 5' RACE reads with MiXCR, one row per CDR3 protein. This sample has hundreds of thousands of distinct CDR3 sequences, with around 8.1% found just once. In addition, the sample was reused for a study of yellow fever vaccine responses in identical twins.

Sequencing input: memory (CD45RO+) T cells sorted from blood. The receptor set was obtained from a woman younger than 30 in good health. The CDR3 runs from the conserved cysteine through the conserved F or W. Fields, in order: D gene, V gene, J gene, clone size, CDR3 DNA, CDR3 protein. The D gene is left open where the match is weak. A clone size is listed for some rows: how often the clone was seen (once, few, many), or a class if it is expanded.

>NA|TRBV7-3|TRBJ2-1|few
TGTGCCAGCAGCTTACGAGGGACTTGGGGGAATGAGCAGTTCTTC
CASSLRGTWGNEQFF
>NA|TRBV5-1|TRBJ1-1|NA
TGCGCCAGCAGCGGGGGGCTTGCGAACACTGAAGCTTTCTTT
CASSGGLANTEAFF
>TRBD2|TRBV4-3|TRBJ2-3|NA
TGCGCCAGCAGCCAGCGACTAGCAGATGGGGCAGATACGCAGTATTTT
CASSQRLADGADTQYF
>NA|TRBV6-5|TRBJ2-3|NA
TGTGCCAGCAGTTACTCGATTGGGGGCGCGGATACGCAGTATTTT
CASSYSIGGADTQYF
>NA|TRBV28|TRBJ2-5|many
TGTGCCAGCAGTTCCTCCCTTAGCGGCAGACAAGAGACCCAGTACTTC
CASSSSLSGRQETQYF
>NA|TRBV14|TRBJ2-1|many
TGTGCCAGCAGCGTTTCCGTGACCTCCTACAATGAGCAGTTCTTC
CASSVSVTSYNEQFF
>TRBD2|TRBV3-1|TRBJ2-7|many
TGTGCCAGCAGCCTGAGCGGGGCCTACGAGCAGTACTTC
CASSLSGAYEQYF
>TRBD1|TRBV6-1|TRBJ2-2|many
TGTGCCAGCAGGGAGACAGGGTCCGGGGAGCTGTTTTTT
CASRETGSGELFF
>NA|TRBV18|TRBJ1-2|few
TGTGCCAGCTCGCCCCAGGCTATCTATGGCTACACCTTC
CASSPQAIYGYTF
>NA|TRBV11-2|TRBJ2-3|NA
TGTGCCAGCAGCTTTACCGGGTCCTACACAGATACGCAGTATTTT
CASSFTGSYTDTQYF
>NA|TRBV12-3/TRBV12-4|TRBJ2-7|many
TGTGCCAGCAGGCGGTGGGAGGCTCCCGAGCAGTACTTC
CASRRWEAPEQYF
>TRBD2|TRBV6-5|TRBJ2-3|many
TGTGCCAGCAGTTATTCCGCGGGGGGGGGCACAGATACGCAGTATTTT
CASSYSAGGGTDTQYF
>NA|TRBV5-1|TRBJ1-2|few
TGCGCCAGCAGCTTGGAGGGAAATGGCTACACCTTC
CASSLEGNGYTF
>NA|TRBV18|TRBJ1-1|many
TGTGCCAGCTCCCCCGGGAGGGCCCAGAACACTGAAGCTTTCTTT
CASSPGRAQNTEAFF
>TRBD2|TRBV5-1|TRBJ2-3|many
TGCGCCAGCACCTCTAGCGGGGGGGCCAAAGATACGCAGTATTTT
CASTSSGGAKDTQYF
>NA|TRBV11-2|TRBJ1-4|few
TGTGCCAGCACCCTGAAGGGCGCGAGTGAAAAACTGTTTTTT
CASTLKGASEKLFF
>NA|TRBV4-2|TRBJ2-7|NA
TGTGCCAGCACCCCCGGGCTCTTCGACGAGCAGTACTTC
CASTPGLFDEQYF
>TRBD2|TRBV25-1|TRBJ2-7|few
TGTGCCAGCAGTGAGGGGAGGGCCGAGCAGTACTTC
CASSEGRAEQYF
>NA|TRBV4-2|TRBJ2-3|many
TGCGCCAGCAGCCAAGATTTTGGGTGGGGCACAGATACGCAGTATTTT
CASSQDFGWGTDTQYF
>TRBD2|TRBV11-3|TRBJ2-3|NA
TGTGCCAGCAGCCCCGGGACTAGCGGGTCAAGGGATACGCAGTATTTT
CASSPGTSGSRDTQYF
>TRBD1|TRBV6-5|TRBJ1-6|many
TGTGCCAGCAGTTACTCGGGACAGTCCAATTCACCCCTCCACTTT
CASSYSGQSNSPLHF
>NA|TRBV7-9|TRBJ1-6|few
TGTGCCAGCAGCTTAATACAGGATAATTCACCCCTCCACTTT
CASSLIQDNSPLHF
>NA|TRBV3-1|TRBJ2-3|many
TGTGCCAGCAGGGGGCTAGCGGATACGCAGTATTTT
CASRGLADTQYF
>TRBD2|TRBV20-1|TRBJ2-2|many
TGCAGTGCTAGAGACCGGGCGGGAGGTTGGACCGGGGAGCTGTTTTTT
CSARDRAGGWTGELFF
>NA|TRBV6-1|TRBJ1-2|few
TGTGCCAGCAGTGACCAGGTCTATGGCTACACCTTC
CASSDQVYGYTF
>NA|TRBV20-1|TRBJ2-3|few
TGCAGTGCTAGAGATCCTTGGCGGAGCACAGATACGCAGTATTTT
CSARDPWRSTDTQYF
>TRBD2|TRBV19|TRBJ2-7|NA
TGTGCCAGTAAGTTAGCGGGAGAAGGAGAGCAGTACTTC
CASKLAGEGEQYF
>TRBD1|TRBV6-1|TRBJ2-7|NA
TGTGCCAGCAGCGACAGGGGGTCCTACGAGCAGTACTTC
CASSDRGSYEQYF
>NA|TRBV6-2/TRBV6-3|TRBJ1-2|NA
TGTGCCAGCAGTTACGGAGATGGCTACACCTTC
CASSYGDGYTF
>TRBD1|TRBV6-5|TRBJ2-3|few
TGTGCCAGCAGTTGGGACAGGGGAGCGGCAGATACGCAGTATTTT
CASSWDRGAADTQYF
>NA|TRBV15|TRBJ2-7|many
TGTGCCACCAGCAGAGATCACCACGAGCAGTACTTC
CATSRDHHEQYF
>TRBD1|TRBV15|TRBJ1-5|many
TGTGCCACCAGCACGACAGGGGTTCGGAATCAGCCCCAGCATTTT
CATSTTGVRNQPQHF
>NA|TRBV10-3|TRBJ2-6|NA
TGTGCCATAGGCGGACAGCTCTCTGGGGCCAACGTCCTGACTTTC
CAIGGQLSGANVLTF
>NA|TRBV7-9|TRBJ2-2|many
TGTGCCAGCAGCTTTATCATTGGGAGTGGCACCGGGGAGCTGTTTTTT
CASSFIIGSGTGELFF
>NA|TRBV20-1|TRBJ1-1|many
TGCAGTGCTAGAATCGCGCTCCCAGGGAACACTGAAGCTTTCTTT
CSARIALPGNTEAFF
>NA|TRBV12-3/TRBV12-4|TRBJ1-2|many
TGTGCCAGCAGTTTCGCAGGGAAAGGAGGCTACACCTTC
CASSFAGKGGYTF
>TRBD2|TRBV9|TRBJ2-3|few
TGTGCCAGCAGCGTAGAATTAGCGGGGGGCAGGGATACGCAGTATTTT
CASSVELAGGRDTQYF
>TRBD2|TRBV20-1|TRBJ2-3|many
TGCAGTGCTAGTTCGGGACTAGCGGGAGAAGGGGCCACAGATACGCAGTATTTT
CSASSGLAGEGATDTQYF
>TRBD1|TRBV12-3/TRBV12-4|TRBJ1-2|many
TGTGCCACCAGCAAGACAGGGAGGGAGCGTGGCTACACCTTC
CATSKTGRERGYTF
>NA|TRBV6-2/TRBV6-3|TRBJ2-1|many
TGTGCCAGCAGTATGGACAGCCCACGGGGTGAGCAGTTCTTC
CASSMDSPRGEQFF
>NA|TRBV7-9|TRBJ2-1|NA
TGTGCCAGCAGCCCTCACCTGGTGGGGGGGCCGATCTTC
CASSPHLVGGPIF
>NA|TRBV4-3|TRBJ2-7|many
TGCGCCAGCAGCCACTCTGCCGGGATCGACTACGAGCAGTACTTC
CASSHSAGIDYEQYF
>TRBD1|TRBV29-1|TRBJ1-1|few
TGCAGCGTTACAGGGGGCCTCACTGAAGCTTTCTTT
CSVTGGLTEAFF
>NA|TRBV5-6|TRBJ2-7|NA
TGTGCCAGCAGCCCTCGCGGGTGGCCGGCAAACTCCTACGAGCAGTACTTC
CASSPRGWPANSYEQYF
>TRBD1|TRBV7-6|TRBJ1-1|few
TGTGCCAGCAGCTTAGCGGGACAGGGGGGAGGCACTGAAGCTTTCTTT
CASSLAGQGGGTEAFF
>TRBD2|TRBV11-2|TRBJ2-1|few
TGTGCCAGCAGCTCGGTACGGGGGGGCCTACTGTTCTTC
CASSSVRGGLLFF
>NA|TRBV5-1|TRBJ2-5|many
TGCGCCAGCAGCTTAGAAGGGGAGACCCAGTACTTC
CASSLEGETQYF
>NA|TRBV4-3|TRBJ2-5|few
TGCGCCAGCAGCCAAGATCACAGGGCAGGGAGAGAGACCCAGTACTTC
CASSQDHRAGRETQYF
>TRBD2|TRBV9|TRBJ2-7|NA
TGTGCCAGCAGCACCCGGACTAGCGGGTTCTACGAGCAGTACTTC
CASSTRTSGFYEQYF
>NA|TRBV6-2/TRBV6-3|TRBJ2-1|NA
TGTGCCAGCAGCCCCGGGTGGGCCGAGCAGTTCTTC
CASSPGWAEQFF
>TRBD1|TRBV5-1|TRBJ2-1|many
TGCGCCAGCAGCTTGGGGACAGGGGAATACAATGAGCAGTTCTTC
CASSLGTGEYNEQFF
>NA|TRBV21-1|TRBJ2-6|few
TGTGCCAGCAGCAAAGAGGGGACAGGGGGCAGCTCTGGGGCCAACGTCCTGACTTTC
CASSKEGTGGSSGANVLTF